The 17 T cell receptor beta chains listed next were all sequenced from one sample in a study of blood T cell repertoires in COVID-19. Data came from immunoSEQ multiplex PCR; TCRdb stores just in-frame clones and leaves some out. The sample includes roughly 100,000 clones, roughly 85% of them seen just once. The sample comprised peripheral blood. These TCRs come from a woman aged 80 or older with acute or convalescent COVID-19.

The chain uses TRBV6-5 and TRBJ1-2, with D perhaps TRBD1 (5 bases). This CDR3 spans 15 amino acids. Per germline, CDR1 MNHEY and CDR2 SVGAGI. The V end was cut by 6 bases, the J end by 3 bases, with 17 bases between. This CDR3 reads CASSPWPPRDYGYTF. CDR3 coding DNA: TGTGCCAGCAGCCCGTGGCCCCCCAGGGACTATGGCTACACCTTC.

The chain recombines TRBV11-2 with TRBJ2-7; 8 bases are shared with TRBD2. Germline assignment: CDR1 SGHAT and CDR2 FQNNGV. The CDR3 extends over 15 amino acids. Unmatched junction bases numbered 8, after V lost 6 bases and J lost 1 base. CDR3 sequence (DNA): TGTGCCAGCAGTCGGGGGAGCGGGAGTTCCTACGAGCAGTACTTC. Its protein product is CASSRGSGSSYEQYF. Full variable domain (rest looked up from reference TRBV11-2 and TRBJ2-7): EAGVAQSPRYKIIEKRQSVAFWCNPISGHATLYWYQQILGQGPKLLIQFQNNGVVDDSQLPKDRFSAERLKGVDSTLKIQPAKLEDSAVYLCASSRGSGSSYEQYFGPGTRLTVT.

This clone turned up a few times. The chain employs TRBV5-5 and TRBJ1-2; D gene unclear. The V end lost 0 bases, the J end lost 2 bases, and 5 bases lay between the germline ends. Germline CDR1 is SGHKS and CDR2 is YYEKEE (reference sequence). The CDR3 extends over 13 amino acids. For the CDR3, the DNA is TGTGCCAGCAGCTTGGACACCAACTATGGCTACACCTTC. Residues: CASSLDTNYGYTF. Complete variable domain (other parts from reference TRBV5-5 and TRBJ1-2): DAGVTQSPTHLIKTRGQQVTLRCSPISGHKSVSWYQQVLGQGPQFIFQYYEKEERGRGNFPDRFSARQFPNYSSELNVNALLLGDSALYLCASSLDTNYGYTFGSGTRLTVV.

This chain joins TRBV5-5 and TRBJ1-6; D call uncertain. CDR1 and CDR2 from the germline V gene are SGHKS and YYEKEE (reference sequence). The CDR3 totals 16 residues. V lost 0 bases, J lost 0 bases, and 7 bases lay in between. CDR3 in amino acids: CASSLGSDSYNSPLHF. The CDR3 region has the DNA TGTGCCAGCAGCTTGGGCAGTGACTCCTATAATTCACCCCTCCACTTT.

This clone was counted a single time. The rearrangement joins TRBV12-3 or TRBV12-4 to TRBJ1-3; possibly TRBD1 for D (6 bases). V dropped 6 bases and J dropped 10 bases, with 16 bases sitting between them. The CDR3 length is 13 residues. CDR3 loop: CASSLDRKRTIYF. In DNA, the CDR3 is TGTGCCAGCAGCCTGGACAGAAAGAGGACCATATATTTT.

Notes on this clone: Other DNA sequences of this sample code for an identical CDR3. The V gene is TRBV11-3, the J gene TRBJ2-2; 7 bases are shared with TRBD1. The germline gives CDR1 SGHNT, CDR2 YENEEA. The CDR3 totals 15 residues. The trim removed 5 bases at V and 2 bases at J, leaving 5 bases unmatched. CDR3 residues: CASSPGQVNTGELFF. DNA of the CDR3: TGTGCCAGCAGCCCAGGACAGGTTAACACCGGGGAGCTGTTTTTT.

The rearrangement links TRBV7-2 to TRBJ2-1; 11 nucleotides align to TRBD2. Looked up from germline, CDR1 is SGHTA and CDR2 is FQGNSA. The CDR3 is 15 amino acids. Unmatched junction bases numbered 8, after V lost 6 bases and J lost 7 bases. The CDR3 bases are TGTGCCAGCAGTCTAGGACTAGCGGGTACAAATGAGCAGTTCTTC. Translation gives CASSLGLAGTNEQFF.

This chain joins TRBV18 and TRBJ1-5; 10 bases agree with TRBD1. The CDR3 loop spans 16 amino acids. V gave up 2 bases and J gave up 0 bases; unmatched junction bases: 1. Germline lookup yields CDR1 KGHSH and CDR2 LQKENI. CDR3 coding DNA: TGTGCCAGCTCACCAGGGACAGGGGATAGCAATCAGCCCCAGCATTTT. Translated: CASSPGTGDSNQPQHF.

CDR3 bases: TGTGCCAGCAGCCGGACATTCTACACTGAAGCTTTCTTT. Residues: CASSRTFYTEAFF. J is TRBJ1-1 and V is TRBV7-2; perhaps TRBD1 as D (5 bases). The germline CDR1 and CDR2 sequences are SGHTA and FQGNSA. V was shortened by 5 bases and J by 3 bases, with 10 bases between the two germline ends. CDR3 length: 13 amino acids.

This clone was detected only once. The J gene is TRBJ2-1, the V gene TRBV4-2; 10 positions match TRBD1. The germline V gene has CDR1 LGHNA and CDR2 YNFKEQ. The CDR3 has 15 residues. J gave up 10 bases and V 5 bases, and 11 bases lay outside the gene matches. As DNA, the CDR3 is TGTGCCAGCAGCTCCGGGACAGGGGTGGCCGGGGAGCAGTTCTTC. Encoded protein: CASSSGTGVAGEQFF.

V is TRBV30 and J is TRBJ1-6, with D possibly matching TRBD1 (6 bases). This CDR3 region has 15 residues. V gave up 0 bases and J gave up 4 bases, with 10 bases separating them. The germline V gene has CDR1 GTSNPN and CDR2 SVGIG (reference sequence). CDR3 DNA: TGTGCCTGGAGTGTAGGACAGTTTTATAATTCACCCCTCCACTTT. It codes for CAWSVGQFYNSPLHF. Together with reference TRBV30 and TRBJ1-6, the CDR3 gives the full variable domain: SQTIHQWPATLVQPVGSPLSLECTVEGTSNPNLYWYRQAAGRGLQLLFYSVGIGQISSEVPQNLSASRPQDRQFILSSKKLLLSDSGFYLCAWSVGQFYNSPLHFGNGTRLTVT.

This clone has a handful of counts. V and J are TRBV20-1 and TRBJ2-5, with D hard to call. The V gene lost 3 bases and the J gene lost 3 bases, with 8 bases spanning the gap. The CDR3 runs 12 residues. Germline-derived CDR1 and CDR2 are DFQATT and SNEGSKA (reference sequence). The CDR3 DNA reads as TGCAGTGCTAGTACTGCCAAAGAGACCCAGTACTTC. It codes for CSASTAKETQYF.

J is TRBJ2-3 and V is TRBV2; no firm D call. CDR1 and CDR2 from the germline V gene are SNHLY and FYNNEI. This CDR3 has 13 amino acids. V lost 2 bases and J 0 bases, leaving 3 bases between the germline ends. CDR3 loop: CASSELSTDTQYF. CDR3 nucleotide sequence: TGTGCCAGCAGTGAACTGAGCACAGATACGCAGTATTTT.

V is TRBV7-8 and J is TRBJ2-7; 9 bases fit TRBD1. In germline, CDR1 is SGHVS, CDR2 FQNEAQ. This CDR3 region has 14 residues. Trimming removed 5 bases from V and 5 bases from J; junction bases left unmatched: 7. The CDR3 DNA sequence: TGTGCCAGCAGCCTCTGGGACAGGGATGACGAGCAGTACTTC. Residues: CASSLWDRDDEQYF.

The chain uses TRBV5-1 and TRBJ2-2; possible D gene TRBD2, 6 bases. V dropped 5 bases and J dropped 4 bases, with 15 bases sitting between them. This CDR3 is 15 amino acids long. Germline CDR1 is SGHRS and CDR2 is YFSETQ. In nucleotides, the CDR3 is TGCGCCAGCAGTTCTGGAGGGGCTGGCACCGGGGAGCTGTTTTTT. Translated, it gives CASSSGGAGTGELFF.

The V gene is TRBV9, the J gene TRBJ2-1; 8 bases are a match to TRBD2. Per the germline V gene, CDR1 is SGDLS and CDR2 is YYNGEE. Trimming took 0 bases from V and 9 from J; bases not matched to a gene: 5. The CDR3 has 14 residues. Written as DNA, the CDR3 is TGTGCCAGCAGCGTAGTTGGAGCGGGAGTTGAGCAGTTCTTC. Translation: CASSVVGAGVEQFF.

This clone occurred once. The chain joins TRBV18 to TRBJ2-1, with TRBD2 matching 14 bases. V lost 2 bases and J lost 9; bases outside the gene matches: 9. Germline values: CDR1 KGHSH, CDR2 LQKENI. This CDR3 comprises 17 residues. CDR3 nucleotides: TGTGCCAGCTCACCATTGCCTGGGACTAGCGGGAGCGGTGAGCAGTTCTTC. Its protein is CASSPLPGTSGSGEQFF.